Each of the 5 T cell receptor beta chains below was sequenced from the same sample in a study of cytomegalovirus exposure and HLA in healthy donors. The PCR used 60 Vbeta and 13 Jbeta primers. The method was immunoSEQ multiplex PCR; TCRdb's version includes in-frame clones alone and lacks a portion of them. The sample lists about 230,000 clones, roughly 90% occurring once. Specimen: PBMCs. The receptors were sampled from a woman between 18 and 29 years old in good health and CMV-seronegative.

The DNA for the CDR3 is TGTGCCAGCACCCGAGGTAGCGGGGGGGCCAGAATCTACAATGAGCAGTTCTTC. Translation gives CASTRGSGGARIYNEQFF. The V gene is TRBV2, the J gene TRBJ2-1, with 11 bases matching TRBD2. Trimming cost V 7 bases and J 3 bases; bases outside gene matches: 14. There are 18 residues in the CDR3. Germline CDR1 and CDR2: SNHLY and FYNNEI.

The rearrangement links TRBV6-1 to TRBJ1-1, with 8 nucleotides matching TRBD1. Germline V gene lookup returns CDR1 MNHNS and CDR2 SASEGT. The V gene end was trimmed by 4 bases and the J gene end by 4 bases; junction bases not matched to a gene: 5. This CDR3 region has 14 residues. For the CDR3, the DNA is TGTGCCAGCAGTGGGACAGGGAGACGCACTGAAGCTTTCTTT. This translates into CASSGTGRRTEAFF.

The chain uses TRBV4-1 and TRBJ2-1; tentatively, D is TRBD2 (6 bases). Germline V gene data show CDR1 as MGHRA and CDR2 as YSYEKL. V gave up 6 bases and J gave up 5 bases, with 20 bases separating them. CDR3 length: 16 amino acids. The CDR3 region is CASSVYKLAADNEQFF. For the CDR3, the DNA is TGCGCCAGCAGTGTATATAAGTTAGCGGCTGACAATGAGCAGTTCTTC.

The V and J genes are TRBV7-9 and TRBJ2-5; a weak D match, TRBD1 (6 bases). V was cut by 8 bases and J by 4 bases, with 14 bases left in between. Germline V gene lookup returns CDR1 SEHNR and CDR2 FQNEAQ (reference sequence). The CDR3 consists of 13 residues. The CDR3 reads CASGQGMRETQYF. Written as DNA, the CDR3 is TGTGCCAGCGGGCAGGGGATGAGAGAGACCCAGTACTTC.

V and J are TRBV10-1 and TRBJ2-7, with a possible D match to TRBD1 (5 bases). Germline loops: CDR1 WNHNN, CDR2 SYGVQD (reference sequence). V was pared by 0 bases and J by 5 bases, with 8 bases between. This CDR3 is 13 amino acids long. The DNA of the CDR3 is TGCGCCAGCAGTGAGTCGACAGTGAACGAGCAGTACTTC. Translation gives CASSESTVNEQYF.